This T cell receptor (beta chain) was obtained from a study of T cells in Graves' hyperthyroidism and ophthalmopathy. Study-wide background: Blood from the periphery was taken at initial diagnosis, before any treatment. Whole-study findings and limits: The blood repertoire included most of the expanded thyroid clonotypes above 0.001. A model using 13 V-J features told ophthalmopathy apart from stable hyperthyroidism.

This clonotype has ten or more counts. Antigen: not known. Amplified TCR beta CDR3 regions came from RNA transcripts. First-round RT-PCR of the TCR CDR3 relied on the HTBI primer set. TCRdb redid the calling of the multiplex PCR reads with MiXCR, one entry per CDR3 protein. The sample shows roughly 200,000 distinct CDR3 sequences, around 17% of them seen only once. It was uncontrolled infection, other autoimmune disease, pregnancy or lactation that excluded patients. Germline V gene data show CDR1 as LGHNT and CDR2 as FRNRAP. V was pared by 7 bases and J by 0 bases, with 10 bases between. This CDR3 has 14 residues.

This sequence joins TRBV12-5 and TRBJ2-1, with D possibly being TRBD1 (5 bases). The sample was blood. The TCR sequence derives from a woman aged 45-60 years with Graves' hyperthyroidism. Here the CDR3 DNA reads TGTGCTAGTGCCCCCGACAGCTCCTACAATGAGCAGTTCTTC. Translated, it gives CASAPDSSYNEQFF.